These 9 T cell receptor beta chains were all obtained from the same sample, sequenced in a study of blood T cell repertoires in COVID-19. The data were produced by immunoSEQ multiplex PCR, yet TCRdb's version contains in-frame clones alone and is incomplete. The data contain around 100,000 clones, roughly 80% of them singletons. The specimen sequenced was peripheral blood. The source of these receptors is a man in his fifties with active or convalescent COVID-19.

The genes are TRBV2 and TRBJ1-1, with unresolved D. The V and J ends lost 5 bases and 0 bases respectively, with 10 bases between them. Germline CDR1 and CDR2: SNHLY and FYNNEI. CDR3 size: 14 residues. The CDR3 is CASSQSGMNTEAFF. In nucleotides, the CDR3 is TGTGCCAGCAGTCAGTCGGGGATGAACACTGAAGCTTTCTTT.

CDR3 sequence reads: CASSGPLQGEQFF. The CDR3 nucleotides are TGCGCCAGCAGTGGACCCCTACAGGGTGAGCAGTTCTTC. V is TRBV10-1 and J is TRBJ2-1; D is possibly TRBD1 (6 bases). From germline, CDR1 is WNHNN and CDR2 SYGVQD (reference sequence). V was clipped by 4 bases and J by 9 bases, with 13 bases between them. The CDR3 is made up of 13 amino acids.

CDR3 nucleotides: TGTGCCACCAGTGACCGACAGGCGATCAATCAGCCCCAGCATTTT. It specifies CATSDRQAINQPQHF. The chain is built from TRBV24-1 and TRBJ1-5; TRBD1 is a possible D gene (6 bases). Between the trimmed V and J ends, which lost 4 bases and 3 bases, there was a span of 12 bases. The CDR3 sequence is 15 residues long. Germline values: CDR1 KGHDR, CDR2 SFDVKD.

The chain has TRBV6-5 and TRBJ2-7, with 9 bases aligning to TRBD2. V gave up 9 bases and J gave up 9 bases; unmatched junction bases: 15. The germline gives CDR1 MNHEY, CDR2 SVGAGI. The CDR3 loop spans 14 amino acids. The CDR3 coding sequence is TGTGCCAGTCAAGCGGGGGGCGCTGAAGCTCGGCAGTACTTC. Its translation is CASQAGGAEARQYF.

V and J are TRBV10-3 and TRBJ1-2, with 9 bases identical to TRBD1. Germline assignment: CDR1 ENHRY and CDR2 SYGVKD. The CDR3 runs 14 residues. The junction had 7 bases not matched to a gene; V was cut back by 4 bases and J by 7 bases. The CDR3 sequence: CAISGTGTGLGYTF. Written as DNA, the CDR3 is TGTGCCATCAGTGGGACCGGGACAGGGCTTGGCTACACCTTC.

This clone has only a few counts. The chain's CDR3 is CASSRGLAVSYNEQFF. CDR3 sequence (DNA): TGTGCCAGCAGCCGCGGACTAGCGGTCTCCTACAATGAGCAGTTCTTC. The genes are TRBV3-1 (or the pseudogene TRBV3-2) and TRBJ2-1; 10 nucleotides line up with TRBD2. CDR1 and CDR2 (germline): LGHDT, YNNKEL (reference sequence). This CDR3 region has 16 residues. The trim removed 4 bases at V and 0 bases at J, leaving 3 bases unmatched.

J is TRBJ1-4 and V is TRBV2, with 7 bases that match TRBD1. V shed 6 bases and J 4 bases; nucleotides not matched to a gene: 5. Germline-derived CDR1 and CDR2 are SNHLY and FYNNEI. The CDR3 is 14 amino acids. Written as DNA, the CDR3 is TGTGCCAGCAGGGGACAGCGTTTTAATGAAAAACTGTTTTTT. Translated: CASRGQRFNEKLFF.

The rearrangement links TRBV21-1 to TRBJ1-5; the table's D call, TRBD1, has no DNA check behind it. TRBV21-1 is an annotated pseudogene. This CDR3 is 12 amino acids long. In nucleotides, the CDR3 is TGTGCCAGCAGCAAAACACATCAGCCCCAGCATTTT. As protein: CASSKTHQPQHF.

The chain joins TRBV7-6 to TRBJ2-1; TRBD2 aligns across 10 bases. V was clipped by 5 bases and J by 2 bases; unmatched bases: 6. Germline CDR1 reads SGHVS; CDR2 reads FNYEAQ. The CDR3 spans 16 residues. The CDR3 region is CASSPRAGGTYNEQFF. DNA for the CDR3: TGTGCCAGCAGCCCGAGAGCGGGAGGGACCTACAATGAGCAGTTCTTC.